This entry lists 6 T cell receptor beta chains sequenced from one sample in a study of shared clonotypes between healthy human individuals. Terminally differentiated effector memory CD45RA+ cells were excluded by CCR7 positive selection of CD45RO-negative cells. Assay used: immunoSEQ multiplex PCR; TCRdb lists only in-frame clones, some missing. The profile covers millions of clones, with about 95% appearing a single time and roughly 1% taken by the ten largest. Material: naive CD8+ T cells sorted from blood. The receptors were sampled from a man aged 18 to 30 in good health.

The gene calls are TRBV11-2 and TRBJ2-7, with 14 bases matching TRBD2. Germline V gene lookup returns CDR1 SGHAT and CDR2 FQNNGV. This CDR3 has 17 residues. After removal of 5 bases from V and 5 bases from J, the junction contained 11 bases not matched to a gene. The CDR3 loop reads CASSTRLAGGPVDEQYF. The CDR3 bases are TGTGCCAGCAGCACCAGACTAGCGGGAGGGCCGGTTGACGAGCAGTACTTC.

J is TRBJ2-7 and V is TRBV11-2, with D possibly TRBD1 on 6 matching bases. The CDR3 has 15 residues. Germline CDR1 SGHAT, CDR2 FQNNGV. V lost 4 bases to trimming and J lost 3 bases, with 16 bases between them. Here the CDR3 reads CASSSYSGVGYEQYF. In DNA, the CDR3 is TGTGCCAGCAGCTCCTACTCAGGGGTAGGCTACGAGCAGTACTTC.

The CDR3 protein is CSVERNTNEQFF. DNA for the CDR3: TGCAGCGTTGAGAGGAACACGAATGAGCAGTTCTTC. The V call is TRBV29-1, the J call TRBJ2-1; no definite D call. The CDR3 sequence is 12 residues long. Germline V lookup: CDR1 SQVTM, CDR2 ANQGSEA. V lost 3 bases, J lost 7 bases, and 10 bases lay in between.

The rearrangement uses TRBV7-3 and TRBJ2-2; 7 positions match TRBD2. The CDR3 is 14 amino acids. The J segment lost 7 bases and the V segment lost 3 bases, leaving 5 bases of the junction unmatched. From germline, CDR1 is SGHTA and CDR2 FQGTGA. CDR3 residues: CASSFTGEGGELFF. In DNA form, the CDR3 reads TGTGCCAGCAGCTTCACCGGGGAGGGCGGGGAGCTGTTTTTT. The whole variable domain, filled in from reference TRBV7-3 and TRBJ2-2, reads GAGVSQTPSNKVTEKGKYVELRCDPISGHTALYWYRQSLGQGPEFLIYFQGTGAADDSGLPNDRFFAVRPEGSVSTLKIQRTERGDSAVYLCASSFTGEGGELFFGEGSRLTVL.

CDR3 amino acids: CASTPGQGLRSSYEQYF. The CDR3, as DNA: TGTGCCAGCACCCCGGGACAGGGGCTCAGGAGCTCCTACGAGCAGTACTTC. This chain links TRBV7-6 with TRBJ2-7, with 10 bases identical to TRBD1. Per germline, CDR1 SGHVS and CDR2 FNYEAQ. This CDR3 has 17 amino acids. Trimming at V came to 7 bases and at J to 0 bases, leaving 12 bases not matched to a gene.

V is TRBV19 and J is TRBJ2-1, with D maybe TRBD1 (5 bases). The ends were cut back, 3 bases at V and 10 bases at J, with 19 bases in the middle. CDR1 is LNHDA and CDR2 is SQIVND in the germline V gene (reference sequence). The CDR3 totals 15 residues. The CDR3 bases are TGTGCCAGTAGTATCGTAGTCTCAGGGCCCGACGAGCAGTTCTTC. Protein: CASSIVVSGPDEQFF.